A single sample gave rise to the 21 T cell receptor beta chains below, sequenced in a study of CD8 T cells in ankylosing spondylitis. One entry per CDR3 protein, called by TCRdb with MiXCR from the 5' RACE reads. The data hold approximately 30,000 distinct CDR3 sequences, with 7.9% observed a single time. Source material: blood. Receptors were obtained from a male donor with ankylosing spondylitis or in good health (not recorded which).

A few counts support this clonotype. The chain couples TRBV7-2 to TRBJ2-1, with TRBD2 matching 13 bases. Germline CDR1 reads SGHTA; CDR2 reads FQGNSA. The ends lost 0 bases at V and 7 bases at J; junction bases unmatched: 0. This CDR3 has 15 residues. The DNA of the CDR3 is TGTGCCAGCAGCTTAGCACTAGCGGGGGGGAATGAGCAGTTCTTC. Translated: CASSLALAGGNEQFF.

This clonotype was counted between two and nine times. This chain links TRBV27 with TRBJ2-5; no firm D call. This CDR3 is built from 10 residues. Germline V gene data show CDR1 as MNHEY and CDR2 as SMNVEV (reference sequence). With 10 bases removed from V and 5 bases from J, the gap between germline ends came to 8 bases. This CDR3 is CATRGETQYF. The CDR3 bases are TGTGCCACCCGTGGGGAGACCCAGTACTTC.

This chain links TRBV5-1 with TRBJ1-2; possible D gene TRBD1, 5 bases. V lost 2 bases, J lost 7 bases, and 24 bases lay in between. This CDR3 region has 17 residues. Germline CDR1 SGHRS, CDR2 YFSETQ. CDR3 amino acids: CASSFSPLGGTRSGYTF. DNA of the CDR3: TGCGCCAGCAGCTTTTCTCCCCTTGGGGGGACGAGGAGTGGCTACACCTTC.

This chain uses TRBV29-1 with TRBJ2-3; TRBD1 agrees at 7 bases. The CDR3 loop spans 12 amino acids. Looked up from germline, CDR1 is SQVTM and CDR2 is ANQGSEA. With 7 bases clipped from V and 7 bases from J, the junction kept 8 bases outside the gene matches. CDR3 sequence: CSAGTDSHTQYF. CDR3 DNA: TGCAGCGCCGGGACAGATAGCCATACGCAGTATTTT.

The sample holds a few counts of this clonotype. V gene TRBV7-2 combines with J gene TRBJ2-3, with 10 bases fitting TRBD2. With 5 bases clipped from V and 7 bases from J, the junction kept 15 bases outside the gene matches. Germline V CDR1 and CDR2: SGHTA, FQGNSA. The CDR3 has 17 amino acids. In nucleotides, the CDR3 is TGTGCCAGCAGCGAACCCCGGGGGCTAGCGGGGGCCAATACGCAGTATTTT. Translated: CASSEPRGLAGANTQYF.

The chain couples TRBV10-1 to TRBJ2-7; 8 nucleotides match TRBD1. CDR1 WNHNN and CDR2 SYGVQD come from the germline V gene (reference sequence). V dropped 6 bases and J dropped 4; count of bases not matched to a gene: 11. This CDR3 region has 15 residues. The CDR3 DNA reads as TGCGCCAGCAGCAGGACAGGGAAGTCTCGATACGAGCAGTACTTC. This translates into CASSRTGKSRYEQYF.

J is TRBJ1-1 and V is TRBV28; D is unclear. The CDR3 spans 11 residues. Trimming pared 7 bases from V and 8 bases from J, leaving 11 bases between. Germline loops: CDR1 MDHEN, CDR2 SYDVKM. CDR3 bases: TGTGCCAGCACTACGAGCACGGAAGCTTTCTTT. As protein: CASTTSTEAFF. The whole variable domain, remainder taken from reference TRBV28 and TRBJ1-1, is DVKVTQSSRYLVKRTGEKVFLECVQDMDHENMFWYRQDPGLGLRLIYFSYDVKMKEKGDIPEGYSVSREKKERFSLILESASTNQTSMYLCASTTSTEAFFGQGTRLTVV.

This clonotype occurred a few times. The J gene is TRBJ2-3, the V gene TRBV25-1; D is possibly TRBD2 (6 bases). There are 14 residues in the CDR3. V lost 5 bases to trimming and J lost 2 bases, with 11 bases between them. Germline V CDR1 and CDR2: MGHDK, SYGVNS. CDR3 amino acids: CASSPKRATDTQYF. The CDR3 DNA follows: TGTGCCAGCAGTCCTAAGCGGGCCACAGATACGCAGTATTTT.

CDR3 nucleotide sequence: TGTGCCACCAGCGCAGGGGCGGATGGTTCACCCCTCCACTTT. As protein: CATSAGADGSPLHF. The chain has TRBV15 and TRBJ1-6, with D maybe TRBD1 (6 bases). This CDR3 spans 14 amino acids. V was trimmed by 5 bases and J by 9 bases, leaving 14 bases between them. Looked up from germline, CDR1 is LNHNV and CDR2 is YYDKDF (reference sequence).

J is TRBJ2-7 and V is TRBV21-1. TRBV21-1 constitutes a pseudogene. The CDR3 length is 15 residues. The CDR3 protein is CASSKRSTKFYEQYV. The CDR3 DNA is TGTGCCAGCAGCAAAAGGAGCACGAAATTCTACGAGCAGTACGTC.

This clonotype was found a few times. The chain combines TRBV5-1 with TRBJ2-1; D unresolved. The germline V gene encodes CDR1 SGHRS and CDR2 YFSETQ. Trimming cost V 0 bases and J 5 bases, with 9 bases left between them. CDR3 length: 14 amino acids. The CDR3 sequence: CASSLAGSNNEQFF. The CDR3 coding sequence is TGCGCCAGCAGCTTGGCGGGCAGCAACAATGAGCAGTTCTTC.

This chain links TRBV20-1 with TRBJ1-5, with unresolved D. The CDR3 has 14 amino acids. Per the germline V gene, CDR1 is DFQATT and CDR2 is SNEGSKA (reference sequence). Trimming removed 3 bases at V and 0 bases at J, with 9 bases between. The CDR3 DNA reads TGCAGTGCTAGCGGCGGTTATAGCAATCAGCCCCAGCATTTT. Its translation is CSASGGYSNQPQHF.

The sample holds many counts of this clonotype. This sequence joins TRBV7-9 and TRBJ2-5, with D unclear. The CDR3 is 13 residues long. The V end was cut by 5 bases, the J end by 4 bases, with 11 bases between. Germline-derived CDR1 and CDR2 are SEHNR and FQNEAQ (reference sequence). The CDR3 here is CASSGRRSETQYF. The CDR3 nucleotides read TGTGCCAGCAGCGGCCGGAGATCAGAGACCCAGTACTTC.

This clonotype was recorded many times. The V gene is TRBV12-3 or TRBV12-4, the J gene TRBJ1-5; TRBD1 is a possible D gene (5 bases). The CDR3 length is 15 residues. Trimming left V 5 bases short and J 0 bases short, with 11 bases between. CDR3: CASSPDRNSNQPQHF. The CDR3 nucleotides read TGTGCCAGCAGTCCCGACAGAAATAGCAATCAGCCCCAGCATTTT.

The chain combines TRBV10-3 with TRBJ2-3; 7 nucleotides align to TRBD1. With 10 bases clipped from V and 3 bases from J, the junction kept 10 bases outside the gene matches. There are 14 residues in the CDR3. Germline V gives CDR1 ENHRY, CDR2 SYGVKD. DNA for the CDR3: TGTGCCACCGCTCATGGGACAGCTACAGATACGCAGTATTTT. Protein product: CATAHGTATDTQYF.

This clonotype showed up just a few times. This chain connects TRBV20-1 to TRBJ2-3, with 8 nucleotides matching TRBD2. V dropped 5 bases and J dropped 6; count of bases not matched to a gene: 13. The CDR3 sequence is 15 residues long. The V gene's germline CDR1 is DFQATT and CDR2 SNEGSKA (reference sequence). The CDR3 DNA follows: TGCAGTGCTCGGGTATCGGGGGGGAGTGGTGATACGCAGTATTTT. It codes for CSARVSGGSGDTQYF.

This chain joins TRBV9 and TRBJ2-2; weak D call: TRBD2 (6 bases). This CDR3 spans 15 amino acids. Trimming stripped 0 bases from V and 7 bases from J, with 13 bases between. Per germline, CDR1 SGDLS and CDR2 YYNGEE. The DNA of the CDR3 is TGTGCCAGCAGCGTAGGCGGCGGGGTCAGCGGGGAGCTGTTTTTT. Protein: CASSVGGGVSGELFF.

The J gene is TRBJ2-5, the V gene TRBV6-5, with 8 bases matching TRBD2. V lost 6 bases to trimming and J lost 1 base; unmatched junction nucleotides: 10. The CDR3 contains 16 residues. Germline V CDR1 and CDR2: MNHEY, SVGAGI. The CDR3 here is CASSLGLGPSQETQYF. The CDR3 DNA follows: TGTGCCAGCAGCTTGGGACTAGGACCAAGCCAAGAGACCCAGTACTTC.

The chain has TRBV5-1 and TRBJ2-2, with TRBD1 matching over 9 bases. The CDR3 sequence is 17 residues long. The V and J ends lost 4 bases and 2 bases, in that order; junction bases with no gene match: 9. The germline gives CDR1 SGHRS, CDR2 YFSETQ. The CDR3 here is CASSPPRTGANTGELFF. CDR3 in DNA: TGCGCCAGCAGCCCACCGAGGACAGGGGCTAACACCGGGGAGCTGTTTTTT.

V gene TRBV15 combines with J gene TRBJ2-7; D remains unclear. CDR1 is LNHNV, CDR2 YYDKDF, per germline (reference sequence). Trimming took off 0 bases at V and 2 bases at J, with 11 bases between the two ends. CDR3 length equals 15 residues. The CDR3 protein is CATSRDPTETYEQYF. In DNA, the CDR3 is TGTGCCACCAGCAGAGATCCTACCGAAACCTACGAGCAGTACTTC.

Ten or more counts support this clonotype. The chain is built from TRBV5-1 and TRBJ2-3, with D possibly matching TRBD2 (5 bases). V shed 3 bases and J shed 5 bases, with 10 bases lying between them. The germline V gene has CDR1 SGHRS and CDR2 YFSETQ. This CDR3 comprises 13 residues. The chain's CDR3 is CASSSGLLDTQYF. The CDR3 DNA reads TGCGCCAGCAGCTCCGGACTTCTAGATACGCAGTATTTT.